One sample yielded the 5 T cell receptor beta chains listed below, sequenced in a study of cytomegalovirus exposure and HLA in healthy donors. A multiplex PCR was run with 60 Vbeta primers and 13 Jbeta primers. Clones were read by immunoSEQ multiplex PCR, and TCRdb kept only the in-frame ones, dropping some. The repertoire includes approximately 160,000 clones, around 80% of them detected once, and about 1.3% sits in the top ten. The sequenced sample was PBMCs. These receptors all stem from a young man in good health and CMV-seronegative.

The chain employs TRBV5-4 and TRBJ2-1; TRBD2 matches 7 bases. Germline-derived CDR1 and CDR2 are SGHNT and YYREEE (reference sequence). The CDR3 totals 14 residues. V was clipped by 1 base and J by 6 bases; unmatched bases: 4. DNA for the CDR3: TGTGCCAGCAGCTTGAACGTAGCGGGCAATGAGCAGTTCTTC. This encodes CASSLNVAGNEQFF. The variable domain in full, completed from reference TRBV5-4 and TRBJ2-1, reads ETGVTQSPTHLIKTRGQQVTLRCSSQSGHNTVSWYQQALGQGPQFIFQYYREEENGRGNFPPRFSGLQFPNYSSELNVNALELDDSALYLCASSLNVAGNEQFFGPGTRLTVL.

The V gene is TRBV18, the J gene TRBJ2-7; 8 nucleotides match TRBD2. V gave up 2 bases and J gave up 5 bases; unmatched junction bases: 5. This CDR3 is built from 14 residues. Germline assignment: CDR1 KGHSH and CDR2 LQKENI. This CDR3 is CASSPNGREDEQYF. For the CDR3, the DNA is TGTGCCAGCTCACCAAACGGGAGGGAGGACGAGCAGTACTTC.

The chain couples TRBV10-2 to TRBJ2-2; 7 bases are shared with TRBD1. This CDR3 has 13 amino acids. The V gene's germline CDR1 is WSHSY and CDR2 SAAADI. V trimming: 8 bases; J trimming: 9 bases; junction bases outside the gene matches: 9. The CDR3 DNA sequence: TGCGCCAGCCACCACGCGGACAGGTGGGAGCTGTTTTTT. This translates into CASHHADRWELFF.

Turning to this clone: Distinct nucleotide sequences in the sample also encode this CDR3. J is TRBJ2-5 and V is TRBV13, with 10 bases matching TRBD2. The CDR3 has 14 amino acids. V lost 6 bases to trimming and J lost 5 bases; unmatched junction nucleotides: 6. From germline, CDR1 is PRHDT and CDR2 FYEKMQ (reference sequence). The CDR3 region has the DNA TGTGCCAGCAGAACCTTACTAGCGGGGGAGACCCAGTACTTC. It encodes CASRTLLAGETQYF.

The chain has TRBV7-2 and TRBJ2-4, with TRBD2 matching over 11 bases. Germline values: CDR1 SGHTA, CDR2 FQGNSA. This CDR3 is built from 15 residues. The trim removed 5 bases at V and 5 bases at J, leaving 5 bases unmatched. The CDR3, as DNA: TGTGCCAGCAGCCACCCGGGACTAGCGGAAAACATTCAGTACTTC. It codes for CASSHPGLAENIQYF.